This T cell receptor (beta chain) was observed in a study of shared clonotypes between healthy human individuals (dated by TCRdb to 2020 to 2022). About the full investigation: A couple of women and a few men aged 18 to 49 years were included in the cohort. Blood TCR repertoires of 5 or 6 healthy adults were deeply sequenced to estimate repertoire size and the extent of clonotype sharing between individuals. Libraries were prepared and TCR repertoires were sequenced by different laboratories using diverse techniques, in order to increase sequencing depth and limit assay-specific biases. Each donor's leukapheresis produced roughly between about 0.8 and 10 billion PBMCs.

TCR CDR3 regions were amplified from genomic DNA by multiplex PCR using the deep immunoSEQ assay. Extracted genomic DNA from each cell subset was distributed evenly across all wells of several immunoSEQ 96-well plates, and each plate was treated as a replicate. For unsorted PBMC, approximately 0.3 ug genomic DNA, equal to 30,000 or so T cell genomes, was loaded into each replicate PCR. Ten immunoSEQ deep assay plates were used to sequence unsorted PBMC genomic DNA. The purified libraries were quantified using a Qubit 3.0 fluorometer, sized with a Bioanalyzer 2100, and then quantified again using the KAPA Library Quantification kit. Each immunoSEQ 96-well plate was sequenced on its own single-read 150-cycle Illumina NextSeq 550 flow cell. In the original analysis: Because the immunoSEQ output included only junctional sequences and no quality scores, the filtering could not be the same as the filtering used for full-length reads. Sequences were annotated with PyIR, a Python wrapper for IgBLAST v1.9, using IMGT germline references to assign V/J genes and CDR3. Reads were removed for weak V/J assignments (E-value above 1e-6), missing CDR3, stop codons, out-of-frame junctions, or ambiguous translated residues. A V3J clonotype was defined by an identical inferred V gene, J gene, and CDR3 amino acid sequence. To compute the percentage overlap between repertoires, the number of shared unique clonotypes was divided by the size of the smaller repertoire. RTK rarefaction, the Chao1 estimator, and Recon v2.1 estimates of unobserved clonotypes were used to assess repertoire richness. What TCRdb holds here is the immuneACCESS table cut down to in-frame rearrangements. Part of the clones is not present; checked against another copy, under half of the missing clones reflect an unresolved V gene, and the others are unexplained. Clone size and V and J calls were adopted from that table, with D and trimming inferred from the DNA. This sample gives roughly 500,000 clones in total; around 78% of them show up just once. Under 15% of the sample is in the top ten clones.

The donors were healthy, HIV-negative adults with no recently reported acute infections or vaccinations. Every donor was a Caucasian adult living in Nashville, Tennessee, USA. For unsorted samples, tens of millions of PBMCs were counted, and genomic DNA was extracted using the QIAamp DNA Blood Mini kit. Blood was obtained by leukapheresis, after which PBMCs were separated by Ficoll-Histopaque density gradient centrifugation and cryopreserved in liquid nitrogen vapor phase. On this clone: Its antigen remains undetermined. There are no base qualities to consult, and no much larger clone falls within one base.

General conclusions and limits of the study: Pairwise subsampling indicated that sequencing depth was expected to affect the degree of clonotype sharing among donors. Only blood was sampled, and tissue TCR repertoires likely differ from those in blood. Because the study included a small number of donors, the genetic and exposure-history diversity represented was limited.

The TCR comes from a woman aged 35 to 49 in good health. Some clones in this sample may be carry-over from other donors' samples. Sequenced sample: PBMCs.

The CDR3 protein is CASSGHVTEAFF. The nucleotide sequence reads as follows: TGTGCCAGCAGTGGACATGTAACTGAAGCTTTCTTT. The chain employs TRBV25-1 and TRBJ1-1; a confident D gene designation cannot be given. The germline V gene yields MGHDK for CDR1 and SYGVNS for CDR2. At the junction V is shortened by 4 bases and J by 5 bases, with 8 bases in between. From the cysteine through the phenylalanine, the CDR3 covers 12 amino acids. This entry keeps only the CDR3 DNA: 36 bases, framed from base 1.